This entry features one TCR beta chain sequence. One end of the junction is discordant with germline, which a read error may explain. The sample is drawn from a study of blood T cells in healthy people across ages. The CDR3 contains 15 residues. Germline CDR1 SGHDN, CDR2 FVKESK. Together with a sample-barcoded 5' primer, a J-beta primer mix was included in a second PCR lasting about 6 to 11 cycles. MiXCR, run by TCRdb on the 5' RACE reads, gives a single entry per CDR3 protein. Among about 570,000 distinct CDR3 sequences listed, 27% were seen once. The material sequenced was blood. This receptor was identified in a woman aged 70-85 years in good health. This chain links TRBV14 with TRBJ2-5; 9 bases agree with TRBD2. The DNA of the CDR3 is TGTGCCGGCAGCCAAGGTCTAGCGGGGTACGAGGCCCAGTACTTC. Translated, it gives CAGSQGLAGYEAQYF.